The entry that follows covers one TCR beta chain sequence. As yet, its antigen is unknown. The source of the sample is a study of T-cell memory formation after mild COVID-19. TCRdb re-derived calls from the 5' RACE reads in MiXCR, one entry per CDR3 protein. The data hold 550,000 to 700,000 distinct CDR3 sequences, with approximately 15% observed a single time. CDR1 WSHSY and CDR2 SAAADI come from the germline V gene. There are 14 residues in the CDR3. The V and J ends lost 6 bases and 2 bases, in that order; junction bases with no gene match: 0. The study's findings and limits: Whereas later expanders leaned CD4+, clones contracting day 15 to 85 showed a balanced CD4/CD8 makeup. In pre-infection memory, a portion of responding clones appeared, which suggested that cross-reactive memory joined.

The specimen was PBMCs or a T cell subset sorted from them (not recorded which). The chain couples TRBV10-2 to TRBJ2-1; 11 nucleotides agree with TRBD2. The source is an adult woman who had mild COVID-19 (a few samples of this study predate the infection). Cell type and time point are not known. The CDR3 DNA follows: TGCGCCAGCAGGACTAGCGGGACCTACAATGAGCAGTTCTTC. Protein product: CASRTSGTYNEQFF.